These 15 T cell receptor beta chains came from one sample sequenced in a study of cytomegalovirus exposure and HLA in healthy donors. A multiplex PCR was run with 60 Vbeta primers and 13 Jbeta primers. Repertoires were generated with immunoSEQ multiplex PCR, while TCRdb's copy carries only in-frame clones and drops some. Here the sample spans tens of thousands of clones, around four fifths being singletons. Sequencing used PBMCs. These receptors were taken from a man between 25 and 39 years old in good health and CMV-seronegative.

This clone came up a few times. The rearrangement links TRBV29-1 to TRBJ1-4, with 9 bases aligning to TRBD1. Germline V gives CDR1 SQVTM, CDR2 ANQGSEA. J was trimmed by 7 bases and V by 7 bases; bases with no gene match: 7. The CDR3 runs 13 residues. In nucleotides, the CDR3 is TGCAGCGGAGGGACAGGGAGTGGTGAAAAACTGTTTTTT. Translation: CSGGTGSGEKLFF. The variable domain in full, with the rest retrieved from reference TRBV29-1 and TRBJ1-4, is SAVISQKPSRDICQRGTSLTIQCQVDSQVTMMFWYRQQPGQSLTLIATANQGSEATYESGFVIDKFPISRPNLTFSTLTVSNMSPEDSSIYLCSGGTGSGEKLFFGSGTQLSVL.

This sequence joins TRBV18 and TRBJ1-4; no definite D call. V gave up 0 bases and J gave up 7 bases, with 6 bases separating them. The length of the CDR3 is 13 residues. Looked up from germline, CDR1 is KGHSH and CDR2 is LQKENI. In nucleotides, the CDR3 is TGTGCCAGCTCACCACCCCCCGGTGAAAAACTGTTTTTT. Protein: CASSPPPGEKLFF.

The rearrangement links TRBV19 to TRBJ2-1, with a weak D call TRBD1 (6 bases). Per the germline V gene, CDR1 is LNHDA and CDR2 is SQIVND (reference sequence). This CDR3 spans 17 amino acids. The germline V and J ends were trimmed by 1 base and 4 bases, with 17 bases remaining between them. CDR3 nucleotides: TGTGCCAGTAGTATAGTTTTGCGGCAGGGGTCGTACAATGAGCAGTTCTTC. Protein sequence: CASSIVLRQGSYNEQFF.

V is TRBV6-1 and J is TRBJ2-7; TRBD2 is a possible D gene (6 bases). V gave up 1 base and J gave up 0 bases, with 10 bases separating them. The CDR3 has 15 amino acids. The V gene's germline CDR1 is MNHNS and CDR2 SASEGT. The CDR3 loop is CASSEVGGSSYEQYF. CDR3 bases: TGTGCCAGCAGTGAAGTCGGGGGTAGCTCCTACGAGCAGTACTTC.

This sequence joins TRBV28 and TRBJ2-7; 9 bases line up with TRBD1. The CDR3 contains 15 residues. Trimming cost V 5 bases and J 3 bases; bases outside gene matches: 8. CDR1 is MDHEN and CDR2 is SYDVKM in the germline V gene. In DNA, the CDR3 is TGTGCCAGCAGTACGCCAACAGGGGGCTTCTACGAGCAGTACTTC. Its translation: CASSTPTGGFYEQYF.

The J gene is TRBJ1-1, the V gene TRBV29-1, with 9 bases aligning to TRBD1. The germline gives CDR1 SQVTM, CDR2 ANQGSEA. Trimming removed 0 bases from V and 9 bases from J; junction bases left unmatched: 8. This CDR3 is 14 amino acids long. CDR3 nucleotides: TGCAGCGTTGAAGATCCTCGGCACAGGGGGCAAGCTTTCTTT. Amino acids: CSVEDPRHRGQAFF.

This chain links TRBV15 with TRBJ1-1; 7 nucleotides agree with TRBD1. Germline CDR1 is LNHNV and CDR2 is YYDKDF (reference sequence). The CDR3 has 15 residues. With 0 bases clipped from V and 0 bases from J, the junction kept 1 base outside the gene matches. The CDR3 here is CATSREDRLNTEAFF. The CDR3 bases are TGTGCCACCAGCAGAGAGGACAGGTTGAACACTGAAGCTTTCTTT.

This chain uses TRBV7-6 with TRBJ2-1, with TRBD1 as a possible D gene (6 bases). Per the germline V gene, CDR1 is SGHVS and CDR2 is FNYEAQ. Between the trimmed V and J ends, which lost 0 bases and 1 base, there was a span of 7 bases. This CDR3 has 15 residues. The CDR3 spells CASSLAQGSYNEQFF. The DNA for the CDR3 is TGTGCCAGCAGCTTAGCACAGGGATCCTACAATGAGCAGTTCTTC.

This chain joins TRBV10-2 and TRBJ2-2, with 8 bases that match TRBD1. Germline CDR1 WSHSY, CDR2 SAAADI. V dropped 2 bases and J dropped 6; count of bases not matched to a gene: 8. The CDR3 is 16 residues long. The CDR3 coding sequence is TGCGCCAGCAGTGAGCCAGGACAGGGTCTGCCCGGGGAGCTGTTTTTT. Translation: CASSEPGQGLPGELFF.

The chain is built from TRBV7-3 and TRBJ2-7; maybe TRBD2 (6 bases). Germline CDR1 is SGHTA and CDR2 is FQGTGA. The CDR3 length is 14 residues. Trimming stripped 2 bases from V and 2 bases from J, with 10 bases between. The CDR3 nucleotides read TGTGCCAGCAGCTTAGGAGGGCATCCCTACGAGCAGTACTTC. It codes for CASSLGGHPYEQYF.

This clone was observed once. The chain has TRBV11-2 and TRBJ1-2; D call uncertain. The ends were cut back, 1 base at V and 0 bases at J, with 15 bases in the middle. CDR3 length equals 17 residues. CDR1 and CDR2 from the germline V gene are SGHAT and FQNNGV. Here the CDR3 reads CASSLVGGGPTNYGYTF. The CDR3, as DNA: TGTGCCAGCAGCTTAGTGGGAGGCGGCCCGACTAACTATGGCTACACCTTC. The entire variable domain, with the rest obtained from reference TRBV11-2 and TRBJ1-2, is as follows: EAGVAQSPRYKIIEKRQSVAFWCNPISGHATLYWYQQILGQGPKLLIQFQNNGVVDDSQLPKDRFSAERLKGVDSTLKIQPAKLEDSAVYLCASSLVGGGPTNYGYTFGSGTRLTVV.

The chain uses TRBV27 and TRBJ1-5; no definite D call. V lost 8 bases, J lost 3 bases, and 17 bases lay in between. The CDR3 extends over 15 amino acids. The germline V gene encodes CDR1 MNHEY and CDR2 SMNVEV (reference sequence). CDR3 amino acids: CASALADQYNQPQHF. The CDR3 DNA sequence: TGTGCCAGCGCTTTAGCGGACCAGTACAATCAGCCCCAGCATTTT.

This sequence joins TRBV7-9 and TRBJ1-6; D gene uncertain. Germline assignment: CDR1 SEHNR and CDR2 FQNEAQ (reference sequence). The CDR3 extends over 14 amino acids. V was shortened by 2 bases and J by 8 bases, with 10 bases between the two germline ends. In DNA form, the CDR3 reads TGTGCCAGCAGCTTACTACAGCCCTATTCACCCCTCCACTTT. It specifies CASSLLQPYSPLHF.

The chain uses TRBV25-1 and TRBJ2-7; 9 bases are shared with TRBD2. With V trimmed by 6 bases and J by 2 bases, 5 bases remained unmatched. Germline lookup yields CDR1 MGHDK and CDR2 SYGVNS. The CDR3 spans 14 residues. The CDR3 sequence is CASSPRLAAYEQYF. The CDR3 DNA reads as TGTGCCAGCAGCCCCCGACTAGCGGCCTACGAGCAGTACTTC.

V usage is TRBV9 and J usage is TRBJ2-2; the match to TRBD2 covers 11 bases. From germline, CDR1 is SGDLS and CDR2 YYNGEE. The CDR3 is 15 residues long. J lost 4 bases, V lost 2 bases, and 1 base had no gene match. Here the CDR3 DNA reads TGTGCCAGCAGCGTCGGACTAGCGGGCACCGGGGAGCTGTTTTTT. Its protein is CASSVGLAGTGELFF.